This record concerns one TCR beta chain sequence. Its target is unknown. This entry comes from a study of cytomegalovirus exposure and HLA in healthy donors. Amplification used 60 Vbeta primers and 13 Jbeta primers. TCRdb's copy holds only in-frame clones and misses some; the assay was immunoSEQ multiplex PCR. This sample has over 200,000 clones; 70% occur once, and the top ten carry 2% to 3%. Germline V lookup: CDR1 SQVTM, CDR2 ANQGSEA. Trimming shortened V by 5 bases and J by 5 bases, and 6 bases separated the two germline ends. The CDR3 is 11 residues long. Broader study findings: In an earlier analysis, most TCR beta V segments were productive about 87% or about 30% of the time. Researchers reportedly found TCR beta sequences accurately predicted most subjects' HLA-A and HLA-B alleles. TCR beta chains associated with HLA were, in a later analysis, more clonally expanded than equally common others. When presence/absence was analysed, sequencing depth was taken to be roughly uniform across donors.

This rearrangement joins TRBV29-1 to TRBJ2-2; D is uncertain. The TCR was taken from a middle-aged man in good health and CMV-seropositive. The sequenced sample consisted of PBMCs. The CDR3 DNA follows: TGCAGCGTTCGGTGGACCGGGGAGCTGTTTTTT. Amino acids: CSVRWTGELFF.